A single sample gave rise to the 16 T cell receptor beta chains below, sequenced in a study of cytomegalovirus exposure and HLA in healthy donors. 13 Jbeta primers and 60 Vbeta primers were used for the PCR. Assay used: immunoSEQ multiplex PCR; TCRdb lists only in-frame clones, some missing. Of some 120,000 clones in the sample, about four fifths were seen once. The sequencing input was PBMCs. The receptors here all came from a man aged 25-45 years in good health and CMV-seronegative.

Only one count was recorded for this clone. The chain links TRBV9 to TRBJ1-1; D possibly corresponds to TRBD1 (5 bases). Trimming cost V 2 bases and J 1 base, with 12 bases left between them. Germline CDR1 SGDLS, CDR2 YYNGEE. The CDR3 runs to 15 residues. CDR3 loop: CASSVREGWNTEAFF. CDR3 nucleotides: TGTGCCAGCAGCGTCAGGGAGGGATGGAACACTGAAGCTTTCTTT.

The V call is TRBV28, the J call TRBJ2-2, with D perhaps matching TRBD1 (5 bases). The CDR3 totals 17 residues. CDR1 and CDR2 (germline): MDHEN, SYDVKM. V was trimmed by 6 bases and J by 3 bases, leaving 20 bases between them. The CDR3 is CASSLHPAGWDTGELFF. The CDR3 bases are TGTGCCAGCAGCCTTCACCCGGCAGGGTGGGACACCGGGGAGCTGTTTTTT.

The V and J genes are TRBV27 and TRBJ2-1, with 9 nucleotides matching TRBD2. The CDR3 runs to 16 residues. The germline gives CDR1 MNHEY, CDR2 SMNVEV (reference sequence). Trimming cost V 1 base and J 0 bases; bases outside gene matches: 1. CDR3 residues: CASSLYSGSSYNEQFF. The CDR3 region has the DNA TGTGCCAGCAGTTTATATAGCGGGAGCTCCTACAATGAGCAGTTCTTC.

The rearrangement joins TRBV11-3 to TRBJ1-1; no reliable D call. Trimming shortened V by 1 base and J by 6 bases, and 9 bases separated the two germline ends. Germline V gives CDR1 SGHNT, CDR2 YENEEA. The CDR3 covers 13 residues. The CDR3 here is CASSLGGGSEAFF. In DNA, the CDR3 is TGTGCCAGCAGCTTAGGAGGAGGGTCTGAAGCTTTCTTT. The whole variable domain, remainder taken from reference TRBV11-3 and TRBJ1-1, is EAGVVQSPRYKIIEKKQPVAFWCNPISGHNTLYWYLQNLGQGPELLIRYENEEAVDDSQLPKDRFSAERLKGVDSTLKIQPAELGDSAVYLCASSLGGGSEAFFGQGTRLTVV.

This chain connects TRBV9 to TRBJ2-2, with TRBD2 identical over 11 bases. Trimming removed 4 bases from V and 2 bases from J; junction bases left unmatched: 10. CDR3 length: 18 residues. The germline gives CDR1 SGDLS, CDR2 YYNGEE. CDR3 sequence (DNA): TGTGCCAGCAGCCCCCACTCAGGGACTAGCGGAAACACCGGGGAGCTGTTTTTT. This codes for CASSPHSGTSGNTGELFF. Using reference TRBV9 and TRBJ2-2 for the parts outside the CDR3, the full variable domain is DSGVTQTPKHLITATGQRVTLRCSPRSGDLSVYWYQQSLDQGLQFLIQYYNGEERAKGNILERFSAQQFPDLHSELNLSSLELGDSALYFCASSPHSGTSGNTGELFFGEGSRLTVL.

This clone occurred once. The chain has TRBV5-6 and TRBJ2-2; 8 bases fit TRBD1. Trimming took 5 bases from V and 5 from J; bases not matched to a gene: 8. The CDR3 is made up of 15 amino acids. The germline CDR1 and CDR2 sequences are SGHDT and YYEEEE. The CDR3 region is CASSPKTGGTGELFF. The CDR3 coding sequence is TGTGCCAGCAGTCCCAAAACAGGGGGGACCGGGGAGCTGTTTTTT.

This chain uses TRBV6-5 with TRBJ2-1; 8 positions match TRBD2. J gave up 7 bases and V 2 bases, and 7 bases lay outside the gene matches. Germline CDR1 reads MNHEY; CDR2 reads SVGAGI. The CDR3 spans 15 residues. CDR3 sequence: CASSYQGLVKNEQFF. The CDR3, as DNA: TGTGCCAGCAGTTACCAGGGACTAGTTAAGAATGAGCAGTTCTTC.

With regard to this clone: At one boundary the junction diverges from the germline segment, which might be a read error. The rearrangement uses TRBV7-2 and TRBJ2-7, with a tentative D call TRBD1 (6 bases). This CDR3 region has 12 residues. Per germline, CDR1 SGHTA and CDR2 FQGNSA. CDR3 in DNA: TGTGCCAGCAGCTCATCCAGCGACAGGCACCTCTTC. Translated, it gives CASSSSSDRHLF.

The genes are TRBV28 and TRBJ1-2, with D possibly TRBD1 on 6 matching bases. The CDR3 totals 13 residues. Trimming left V 6 bases short and J 4 bases short, with 12 bases between. CDR1 is MDHEN and CDR2 is SYDVKM in the germline V gene. CDR3 sequence reads: CASSRGGSYGYTF. CDR3 bases: TGTGCCAGCAGCCGTGGGGGCAGCTATGGCTACACCTTC.

V and J are TRBV28 and TRBJ2-6; D is unclear. Germline-derived CDR1 and CDR2 are MDHEN and SYDVKM. CDR3 length equals 17 residues. Trimming shortened V by 6 bases and J by 0 bases, and 15 bases separated the two germline ends. The CDR3 DNA reads TGTGCCAGCAGCTACGACAAATGGGCCTCTGGGGCCAACGTCCTGACTTTC. It codes for CASSYDKWASGANVLTF.

The chain couples TRBV6-6 to TRBJ1-4; D might be TRBD1 (6 bases). This CDR3 is 14 amino acids long. The germline CDR1 and CDR2 sequences are MNHNY and SVGAGI (reference sequence). Trimming pared 6 bases from V and 7 bases from J, leaving 15 bases between. CDR3 in DNA: TGTGCCAGCAGCCCGCAGGGGACGAGTGAAAAACTGTTTTTT. It is translated as CASSPQGTSEKLFF.

This clone was picked up one time. The chain joins TRBV7-9 to TRBJ2-7; 8 bases align to TRBD1. This CDR3 comprises 14 residues. V gave up 4 bases and J gave up 0 bases; unmatched junction bases: 2. Germline V lookup: CDR1 SEHNR, CDR2 FQNEAQ (reference sequence). CDR3 nucleotide sequence: TGTGCCAGCAGCTACGGGACAGGCTCCTACGAGCAGTACTTC. It translates to CASSYGTGSYEQYF.

The chain combines TRBV7-9 with TRBJ2-7; 9 nucleotides line up with TRBD1. V lost 4 bases to trimming and J lost 6 bases; unmatched junction nucleotides: 7. This CDR3 is built from 14 residues. Germline V gene data show CDR1 as SEHNR and CDR2 as FQNEAQ (reference sequence). The CDR3 DNA is TGTGCCAGCAGCTCACCGGGACAGGGACCCGAGCAGTACTTC. This codes for CASSSPGQGPEQYF.

The chain links TRBV5-1 to TRBJ1-1; TRBD1 might be the D (5 bases). V shed 5 bases and J shed 1 base, with 9 bases lying between them. This CDR3 is built from 13 residues. Germline values: CDR1 SGHRS, CDR2 YFSETQ. DNA of the CDR3: TGCGCCAGCAGAAATACAGGGAACACTGAAGCTTTCTTT. The encoded protein is CASRNTGNTEAFF. Drawing the rest from reference TRBV5-1 and TRBJ1-1, the complete variable domain is KAGVTQTPRYLIKTRGQQVTLSCSPISGHRSVSWYQQTPGQGLQFLFEYFSETQRNKGNFPGRFSGRQFSNSRSEMNVSTLELGDSALYLCASRNTGNTEAFFGQGTRLTVV.

This sequence joins TRBV19 and TRBJ2-7; unclear D gene. CDR1 is LNHDA, CDR2 SQIVND, per germline (reference sequence). The CDR3 is made up of 15 amino acids. V was cut by 2 bases and J by 3 bases, with 14 bases left in between. CDR3 DNA: TGTGCCAGTAGTATATCGAGCGCTGGCGGCTACGAGCAGTACTTC. Translating gives CASSISSAGGYEQYF.

The chain joins TRBV4-1 to TRBJ1-2; weak D call: TRBD1 (5 bases). The ends were cut back, 1 base at V and 7 bases at J, with 19 bases in the middle. This CDR3 has 16 amino acids. CDR1 and CDR2 (germline): MGHRA, YSYEKL. CDR3 in amino acids: CASSQAPGLLASGYTF. The CDR3 region has the DNA TGCGCCAGCAGCCAAGCCCCGGGACTCCTTGCCTCTGGCTACACCTTC.